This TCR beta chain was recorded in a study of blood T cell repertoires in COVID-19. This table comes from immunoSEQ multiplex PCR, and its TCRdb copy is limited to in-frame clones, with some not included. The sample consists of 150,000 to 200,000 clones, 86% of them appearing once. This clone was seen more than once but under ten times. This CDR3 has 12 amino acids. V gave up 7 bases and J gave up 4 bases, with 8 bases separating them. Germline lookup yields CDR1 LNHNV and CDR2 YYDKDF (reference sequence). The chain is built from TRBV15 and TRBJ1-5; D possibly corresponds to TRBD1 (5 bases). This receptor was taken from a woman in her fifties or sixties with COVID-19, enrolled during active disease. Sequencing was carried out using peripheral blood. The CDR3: CATTGPNQPQHF. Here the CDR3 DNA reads TGTGCCACCACAGGGCCAAATCAGCCCCAGCATTTT.